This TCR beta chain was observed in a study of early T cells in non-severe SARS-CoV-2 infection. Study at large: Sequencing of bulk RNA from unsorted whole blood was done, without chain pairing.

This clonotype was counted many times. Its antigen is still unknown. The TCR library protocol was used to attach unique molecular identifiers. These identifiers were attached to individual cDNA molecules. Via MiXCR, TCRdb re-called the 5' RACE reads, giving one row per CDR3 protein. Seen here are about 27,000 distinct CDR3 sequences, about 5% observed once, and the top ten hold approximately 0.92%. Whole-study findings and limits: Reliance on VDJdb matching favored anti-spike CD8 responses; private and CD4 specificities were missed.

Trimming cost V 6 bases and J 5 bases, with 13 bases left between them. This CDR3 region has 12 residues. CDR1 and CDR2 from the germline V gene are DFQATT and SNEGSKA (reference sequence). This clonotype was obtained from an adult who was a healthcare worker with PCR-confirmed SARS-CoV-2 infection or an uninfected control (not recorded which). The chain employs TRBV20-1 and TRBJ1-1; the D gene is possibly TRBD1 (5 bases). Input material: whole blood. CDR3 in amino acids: CSAGQGGTEAFF. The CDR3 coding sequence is TGCAGTGCCGGTCAGGGAGGAACTGAAGCTTTCTTT.